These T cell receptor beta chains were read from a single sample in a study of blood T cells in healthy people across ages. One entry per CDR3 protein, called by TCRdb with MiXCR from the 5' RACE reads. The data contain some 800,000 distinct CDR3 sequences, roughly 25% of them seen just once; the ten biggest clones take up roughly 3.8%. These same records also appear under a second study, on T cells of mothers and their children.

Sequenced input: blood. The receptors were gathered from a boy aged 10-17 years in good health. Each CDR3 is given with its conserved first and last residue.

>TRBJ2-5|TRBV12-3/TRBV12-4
CASSPNEAAGTQYF
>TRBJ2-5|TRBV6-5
CASSYSWQGSVTQYF
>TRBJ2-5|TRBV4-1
CASSQADAVIETQYF
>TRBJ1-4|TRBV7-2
CASSLAGLGGGHEKLFF
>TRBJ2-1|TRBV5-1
CASSSSGGVYNEQFF
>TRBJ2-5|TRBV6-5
CASSRLVPGRETQYF
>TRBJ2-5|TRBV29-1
CSVDQGGFGETQYF
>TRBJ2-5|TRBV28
CPLNRALTPQTQYF
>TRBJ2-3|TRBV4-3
CASSQDGLAATDTQYF
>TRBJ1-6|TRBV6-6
CASSDRDSSNSPLHF
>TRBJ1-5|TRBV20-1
CSARGRREGYQPQHF
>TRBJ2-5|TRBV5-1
CASSHGTVLGETQYF
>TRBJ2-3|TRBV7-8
CASSFRDHTDTQYF
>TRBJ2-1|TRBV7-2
CASSLGAGDFAQFF
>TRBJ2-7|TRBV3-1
CASSQVGLGHYEQYF
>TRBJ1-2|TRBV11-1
CASTDRKESYGYTF
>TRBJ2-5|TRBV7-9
CASSPPGVGTQYF
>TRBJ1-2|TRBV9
CASSGRNGYTF
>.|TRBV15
CATSRDSQRGDYEQYF
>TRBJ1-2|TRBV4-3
CASSPDLGDRIFGYTF
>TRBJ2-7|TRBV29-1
CNVERQGAYEQYF
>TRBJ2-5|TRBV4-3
CASSQDPGETQYF
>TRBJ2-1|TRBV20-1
CSASRTLNDEQFF
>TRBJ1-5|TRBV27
CASSLRGINQPQHF
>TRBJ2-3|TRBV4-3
CASSQGYKQGGTDTQYF
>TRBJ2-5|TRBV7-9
CASSLEGGTGETQYF
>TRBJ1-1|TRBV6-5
CASRPKTGGTEAFF
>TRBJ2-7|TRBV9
CASSVGGLAGAYEQYF
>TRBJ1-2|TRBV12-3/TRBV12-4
CASRTGNRGYTF
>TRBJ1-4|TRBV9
CASSLDWGGDSEKLFF
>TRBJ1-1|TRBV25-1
CASLGGLEAEAFF
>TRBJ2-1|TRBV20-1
CSAQRASSYNEQFF
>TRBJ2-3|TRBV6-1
CASSEADNTDTQYF
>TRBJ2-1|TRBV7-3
CASSTLAGGRNEQFF
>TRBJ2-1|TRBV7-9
CASSHASGAYNEQFF
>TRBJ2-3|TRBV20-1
CSASVVAPDTQYF
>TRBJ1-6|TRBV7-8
CASSLALAGSSYNSPLHF
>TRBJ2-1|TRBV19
CASSPVLNNEQFF
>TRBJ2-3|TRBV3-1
CASSQAISPDTQYF
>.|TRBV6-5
CASKLTDNYNEQFF